This T cell receptor (beta chain) emerged from a study of T-cell memory formation after mild COVID-19. In the study overall: Largely donor-specific sequence clusters came from a couple of donors. Study findings and constraints: Day 37-peaking second-wave clones had unconfirmed SARS-CoV-2 specificity.

TCRdb analysed the 5' RACE reads with MiXCR anew, one entry per CDR3 protein. The table has under 400,000 distinct CDR3 sequences, 25% to 30% seen once. This CDR3 contains 14 residues. Unmatched junction bases numbered 5, after V lost 6 bases and J lost 2 bases. With respect to this clonotype: Antigen unknown.

J is TRBJ2-7 and V is TRBV12-3 or TRBV12-4; 9 bases fit TRBD1. Sequencing was performed on PBMCs or a T cell subset sorted from them (not recorded which). This receptor was taken from an adult woman who had mild COVID-19 (a few samples of this study predate the infection). Cell type and time point are not known. DNA of the CDR3: TGTGCCAGCAGGGGGACAGGGAAGACCTACGAGCAGTACTTC. Protein product: CASRGTGKTYEQYF.